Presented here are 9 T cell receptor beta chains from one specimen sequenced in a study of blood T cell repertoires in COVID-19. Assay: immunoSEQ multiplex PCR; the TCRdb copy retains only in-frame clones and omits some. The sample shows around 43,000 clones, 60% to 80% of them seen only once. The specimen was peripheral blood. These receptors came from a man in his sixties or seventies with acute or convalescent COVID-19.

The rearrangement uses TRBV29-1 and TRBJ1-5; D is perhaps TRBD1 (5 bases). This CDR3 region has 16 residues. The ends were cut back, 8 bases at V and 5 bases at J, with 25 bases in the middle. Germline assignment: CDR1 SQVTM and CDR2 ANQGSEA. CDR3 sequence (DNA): TGCAGCCTCCGCATTAGGGACGGGAGGGTTGATCAGCCCCAGCATTTT. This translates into CSLRIRDGRVDQPQHF.

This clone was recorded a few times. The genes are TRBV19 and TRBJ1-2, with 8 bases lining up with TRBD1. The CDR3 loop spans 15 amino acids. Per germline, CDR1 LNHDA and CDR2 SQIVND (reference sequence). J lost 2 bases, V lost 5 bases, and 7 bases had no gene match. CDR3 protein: CASSPGQGRNYGYTF. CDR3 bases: TGTGCCAGTAGTCCAGGACAGGGACGAAACTATGGCTACACCTTC.

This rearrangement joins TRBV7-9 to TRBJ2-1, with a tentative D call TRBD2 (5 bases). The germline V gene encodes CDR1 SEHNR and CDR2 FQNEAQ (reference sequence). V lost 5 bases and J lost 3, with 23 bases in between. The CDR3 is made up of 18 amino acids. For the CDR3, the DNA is TGTGCCAGCAGCCCCCCGGCTTATCGAGCGGAAATCTACAATGAGCAGTTCTTC. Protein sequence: CASSPPAYRAEIYNEQFF. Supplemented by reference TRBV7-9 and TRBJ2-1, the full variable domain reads DTGVSQNPRHKITKRGQNVTFRCDPISEHNRLYWYRQTLGQGPEFLTYFQNEAQLEKSRLLSDRFSAERPKGSFSTLEIQRTEQGDSAMYLCASSPPAYRAEIYNEQFFGPGTRLTVL.

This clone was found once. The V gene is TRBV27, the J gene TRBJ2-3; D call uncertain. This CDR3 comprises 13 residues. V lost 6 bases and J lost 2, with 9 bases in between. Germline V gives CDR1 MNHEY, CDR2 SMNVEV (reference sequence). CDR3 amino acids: CASRQWNTDTQYF. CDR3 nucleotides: TGTGCCAGCAGACAGTGGAACACAGATACGCAGTATTTT.

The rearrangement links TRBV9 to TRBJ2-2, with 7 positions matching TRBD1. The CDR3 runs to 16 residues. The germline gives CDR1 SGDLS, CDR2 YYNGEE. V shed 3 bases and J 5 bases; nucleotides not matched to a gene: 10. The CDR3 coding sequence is TGTGCCAGCAGCGAGATGGGCACAGGGGTTACCGGGGAGCTGTTTTTT. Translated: CASSEMGTGVTGELFF. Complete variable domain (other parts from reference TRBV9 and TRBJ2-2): DSGVTQTPKHLITATGQRVTLRCSPRSGDLSVYWYQQSLDQGLQFLIQYYNGEERAKGNILERFSAQQFPDLHSELNLSSLELGDSALYFCASSEMGTGVTGELFFGEGSRLTVL.

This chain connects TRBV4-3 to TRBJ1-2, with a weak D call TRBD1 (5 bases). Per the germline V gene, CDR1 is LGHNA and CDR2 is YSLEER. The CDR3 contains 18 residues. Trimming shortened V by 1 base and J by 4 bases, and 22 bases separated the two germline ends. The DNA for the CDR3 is TGCGCCAGCAGCCAAGCCTCTCCCACAGGAAGGGCAGGCTATGGCTACACCTTC. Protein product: CASSQASPTGRAGYGYTF.

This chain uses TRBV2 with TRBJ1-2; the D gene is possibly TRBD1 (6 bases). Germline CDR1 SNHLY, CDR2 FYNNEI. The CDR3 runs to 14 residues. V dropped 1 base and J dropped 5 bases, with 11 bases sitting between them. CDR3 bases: TGTGCCAGCAGTGAAGGAAGCAGGGGATATGGCTACACCTTC. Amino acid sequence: CASSEGSRGYGYTF.

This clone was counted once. The CDR3 bases are TGTGCCAGCAGCCAACGGACAGTTTCCTATAATTCACCCCTCCACTTT. Translating gives CASSQRTVSYNSPLHF. The chain recombines TRBV7-2 with TRBJ1-6, with a weak D call TRBD1 (6 bases). Germline CDR1 and CDR2: SGHTA and FQGNSA. CDR3 length: 16 residues. V lost 5 bases, J lost 1 base, and 12 bases lay in between.

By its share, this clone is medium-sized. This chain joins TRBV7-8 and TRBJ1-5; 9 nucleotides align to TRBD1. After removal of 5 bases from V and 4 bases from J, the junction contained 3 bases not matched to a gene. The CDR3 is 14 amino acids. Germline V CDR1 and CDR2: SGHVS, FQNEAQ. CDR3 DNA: TGTGCCAGCAGCCTCGGACAGGGGAATCAGCCCCAGCATTTT. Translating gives CASSLGQGNQPQHF.